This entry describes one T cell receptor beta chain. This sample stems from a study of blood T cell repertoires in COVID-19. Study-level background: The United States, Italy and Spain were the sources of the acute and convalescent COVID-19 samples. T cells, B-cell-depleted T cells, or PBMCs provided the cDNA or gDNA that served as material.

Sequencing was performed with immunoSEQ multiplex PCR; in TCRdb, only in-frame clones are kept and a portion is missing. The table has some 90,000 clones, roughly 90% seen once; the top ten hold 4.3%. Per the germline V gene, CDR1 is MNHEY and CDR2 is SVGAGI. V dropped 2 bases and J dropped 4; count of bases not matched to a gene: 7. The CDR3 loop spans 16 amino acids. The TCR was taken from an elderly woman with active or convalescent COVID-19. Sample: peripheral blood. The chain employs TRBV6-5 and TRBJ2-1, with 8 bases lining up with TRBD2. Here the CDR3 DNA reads TGTGCCAGCAGTTACCTGAGCGGGAGAAGGTACAATGAGCAGTTCTTC. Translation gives CASSYLSGRRYNEQFF.